This T cell receptor beta chain derives from a study of control samples from healthy donors and cancer patients. The germline V gene has CDR1 SEHNR and CDR2 FQNEAQ (reference sequence). V dropped 5 bases and J dropped 5 bases, with 15 bases sitting between them. This CDR3 contains 15 residues. This clone was detected once. Here immunoSEQ multiplex PCR was the method, and the copy in TCRdb shows in-frame clones only, minus some. The repertoire holds just under 100,000 clones, with over 85% as singletons. The sequence derives from a man between 18 and 29 years old in good health. The chain carries TRBV7-9 and TRBJ1-4, with D possibly being TRBD1 (5 bases). Sequenced sample: blood. CDR3 DNA: TGTGCCAGCAGCGGAGAAGACAGTACAAATGAAAAACTGTTTTTT. Translating it yields CASSGEDSTNEKLFF.